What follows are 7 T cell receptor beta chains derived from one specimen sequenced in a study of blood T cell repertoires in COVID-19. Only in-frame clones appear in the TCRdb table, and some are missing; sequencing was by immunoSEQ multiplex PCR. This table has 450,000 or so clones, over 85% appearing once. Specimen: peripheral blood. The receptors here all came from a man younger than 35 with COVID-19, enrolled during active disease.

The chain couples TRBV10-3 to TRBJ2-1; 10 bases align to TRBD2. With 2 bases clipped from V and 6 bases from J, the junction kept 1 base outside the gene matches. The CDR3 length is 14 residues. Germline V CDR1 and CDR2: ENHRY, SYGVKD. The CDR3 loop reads CAISESGGANEQFF. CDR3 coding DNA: TGTGCCATCAGTGAGAGCGGGGGGGCCAATGAGCAGTTCTTC.

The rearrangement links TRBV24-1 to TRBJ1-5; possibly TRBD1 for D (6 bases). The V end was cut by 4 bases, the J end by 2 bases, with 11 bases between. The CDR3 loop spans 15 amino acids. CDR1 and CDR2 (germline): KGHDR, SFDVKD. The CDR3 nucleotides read TGTGCCACCAGTGAAACGACAGGCGGCAATCAGCCCCAGCATTTT. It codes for CATSETTGGNQPQHF.

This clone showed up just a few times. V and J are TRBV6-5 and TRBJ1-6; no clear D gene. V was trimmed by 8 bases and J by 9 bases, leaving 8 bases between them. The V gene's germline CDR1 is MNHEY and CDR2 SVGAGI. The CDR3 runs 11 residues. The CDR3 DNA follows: TGTGCCAGCGGACGGGGTTCACCCCTCCACTTT. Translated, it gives CASGRGSPLHF.

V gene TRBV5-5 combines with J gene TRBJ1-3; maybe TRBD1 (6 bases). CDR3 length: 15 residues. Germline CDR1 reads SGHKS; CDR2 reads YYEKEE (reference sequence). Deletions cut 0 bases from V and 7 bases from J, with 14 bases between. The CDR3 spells CASSLEGHWDNTIYF. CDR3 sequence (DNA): TGTGCCAGCAGCTTGGAGGGACATTGGGATAACACCATATATTTT.

The CDR3 DNA is TGTGCCAGGACAAAGGGACAGCAGTCCTACGAGCAGTACTTC. Its translation is CARTKGQQSYEQYF. The rearrangement uses TRBV27 and TRBJ2-7; TRBD1 agrees at 7 bases. The CDR3 extends over 14 amino acids. J lost 1 base, V lost 9 bases, and 9 bases had no gene match. Germline V gene sequence: CDR1 MNHEY, CDR2 SMNVEV (reference sequence).

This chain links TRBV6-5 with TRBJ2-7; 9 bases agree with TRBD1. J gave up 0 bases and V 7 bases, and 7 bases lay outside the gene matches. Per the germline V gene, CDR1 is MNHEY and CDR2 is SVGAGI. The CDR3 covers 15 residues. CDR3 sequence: CASTMGTGPSYEQYF. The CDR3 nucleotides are TGTGCCAGCACGATGGGGACAGGGCCCTCCTACGAGCAGTACTTC.

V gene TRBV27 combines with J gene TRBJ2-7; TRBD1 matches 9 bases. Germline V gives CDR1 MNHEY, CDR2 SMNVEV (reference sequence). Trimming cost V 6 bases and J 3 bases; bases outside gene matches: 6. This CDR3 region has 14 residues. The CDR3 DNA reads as TGTGCCAGCAGGGAGACAGGGGGAATCTACGAGCAGTACTTC. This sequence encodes CASRETGGIYEQYF.